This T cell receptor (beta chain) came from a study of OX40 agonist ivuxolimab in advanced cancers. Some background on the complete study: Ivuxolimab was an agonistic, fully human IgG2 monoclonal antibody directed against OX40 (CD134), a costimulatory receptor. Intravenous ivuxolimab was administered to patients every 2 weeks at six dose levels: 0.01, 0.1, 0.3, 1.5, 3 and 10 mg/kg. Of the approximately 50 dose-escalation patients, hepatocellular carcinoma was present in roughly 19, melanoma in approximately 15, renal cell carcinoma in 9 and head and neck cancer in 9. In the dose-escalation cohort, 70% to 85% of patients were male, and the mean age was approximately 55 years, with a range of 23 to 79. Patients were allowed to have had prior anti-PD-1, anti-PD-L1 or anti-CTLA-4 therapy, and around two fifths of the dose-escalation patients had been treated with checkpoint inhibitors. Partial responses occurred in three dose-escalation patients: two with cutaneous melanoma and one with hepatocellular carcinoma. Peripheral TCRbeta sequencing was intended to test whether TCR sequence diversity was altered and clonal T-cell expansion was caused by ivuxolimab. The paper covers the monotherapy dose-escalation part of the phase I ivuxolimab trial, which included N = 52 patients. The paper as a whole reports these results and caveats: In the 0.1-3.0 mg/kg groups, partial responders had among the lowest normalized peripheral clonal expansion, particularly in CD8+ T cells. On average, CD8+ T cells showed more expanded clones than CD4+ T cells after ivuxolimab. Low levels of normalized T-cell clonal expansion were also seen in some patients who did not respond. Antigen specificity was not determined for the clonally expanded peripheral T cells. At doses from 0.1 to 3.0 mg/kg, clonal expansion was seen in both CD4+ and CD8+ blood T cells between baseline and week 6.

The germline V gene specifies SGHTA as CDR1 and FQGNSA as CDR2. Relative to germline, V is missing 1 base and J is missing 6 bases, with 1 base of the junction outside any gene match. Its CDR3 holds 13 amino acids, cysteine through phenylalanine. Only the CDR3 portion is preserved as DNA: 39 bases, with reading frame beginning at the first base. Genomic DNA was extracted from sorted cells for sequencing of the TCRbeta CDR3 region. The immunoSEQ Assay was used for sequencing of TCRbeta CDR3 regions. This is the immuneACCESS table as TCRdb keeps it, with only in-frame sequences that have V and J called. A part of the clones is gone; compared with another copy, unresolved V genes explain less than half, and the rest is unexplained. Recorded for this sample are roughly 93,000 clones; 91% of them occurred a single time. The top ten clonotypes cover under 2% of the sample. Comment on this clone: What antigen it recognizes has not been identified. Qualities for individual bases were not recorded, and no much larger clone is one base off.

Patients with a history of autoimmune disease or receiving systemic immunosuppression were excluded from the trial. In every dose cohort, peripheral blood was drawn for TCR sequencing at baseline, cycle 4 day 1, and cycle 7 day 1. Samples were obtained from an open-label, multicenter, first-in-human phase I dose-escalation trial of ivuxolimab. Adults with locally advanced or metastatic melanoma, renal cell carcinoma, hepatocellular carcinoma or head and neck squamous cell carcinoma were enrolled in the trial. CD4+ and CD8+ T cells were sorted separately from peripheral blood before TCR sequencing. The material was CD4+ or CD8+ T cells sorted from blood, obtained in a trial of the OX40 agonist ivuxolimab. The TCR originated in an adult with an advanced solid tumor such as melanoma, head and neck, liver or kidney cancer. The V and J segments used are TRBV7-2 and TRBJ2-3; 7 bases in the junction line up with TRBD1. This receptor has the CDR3 CASSLGRGDTQYF. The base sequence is TGTGCCAGCAGCTTAGGCAGGGGGGATACGCAGTATTTT.